Shown below are 3 T cell receptor beta chains from a single sample sequenced in a study of blood T cell repertoires in COVID-19 (dated by TCRdb to 2018 to 2020). Receptors were amplified or captured by the immunoSEQ multiplex PCR assay. The table was pulled from immuneACCESS by TCRdb, which kept in-frame rearrangements only. Such tables lose some clones; where checked, under half of the loss comes from unresolved V genes, and the rest has no known cause. The sample table contains about 140,000 clones; only one count was recorded for about 83% of them. The leading ten clones occupy 8.5% to 9% of the sample. Material: peripheral blood. Receptor source: a man aged 30-40 years with COVID-19, enrolled during active disease.

This clone was observed a few times. The chain carries TRBV19 and TRBJ1-5, with no clear D. Germline CDR1 and CDR2: LNHDA and SQIVND (reference sequence). CDR3 length: 16 residues. V shed 3 bases and J shed 3 bases, with 15 bases lying between them. The CDR3 region is CASSIPLLADNQPQHF. In nucleotides, the CDR3 is TGTGCCAGTAGTATCCCATTGCTGGCAGACAATCAGCCCCAGCATTTT.

V gene TRBV10-1 combines with J gene TRBJ1-1; D might be TRBD1 (5 bases). Germline CDR1 WNHNN, CDR2 SYGVQD (reference sequence). The CDR3 runs to 14 residues. V lost 3 bases to trimming and J lost 0 bases, with 8 bases between them. Here the CDR3 reads CASSDRGLNTEAFF. CDR3 in DNA: TGCGCCAGCAGTGACCGGGGGTTGAACACTGAAGCTTTCTTT.

The rearrangement uses TRBV18 and TRBJ2-7; 9 positions match TRBD1. Germline CDR1 reads KGHSH; CDR2 reads LQKENI. The trim removed 5 bases at V and 5 bases at J, leaving 10 bases unmatched. CDR3 length equals 15 residues. CDR3 DNA sequence: TGTGCCAGCTCAGGGATGACAGGGGGTCGGGACGAGCAGTACTTC. It codes for CASSGMTGGRDEQYF. Full variable domain (rest looked up from reference TRBV18 and TRBJ2-7): NAGVMQNPRHLVRRRGQEARLRCSPMKGHSHVYWYRQLPEEGLKFMVYLQKENIIDESGMPKERFSAEFPKEGPSILRIQQVVRGDSAAYFCASSGMTGGRDEQYFGPGTRLTVT.